The 24 T cell receptor beta chains given below trace back to one sample, sequenced in a study of OX40 agonist ivuxolimab in advanced cancers. Profiling relied on immunoSEQ multiplex PCR, and the TCRdb table lists in-frame clones only, not all of them. Of approximately 58,000 clones in the sample, 70% to 90% were seen once. The source was CD4+ or CD8+ T cells sorted from blood, collected in a trial of the OX40 agonist ivuxolimab. Receptor source: an adult with an advanced solid tumor such as melanoma, head and neck, liver or kidney cancer.

The V call is TRBV6-1, the J call TRBJ2-2, with 7 bases that match TRBD1. CDR1 is MNHNS and CDR2 is SASEGT in the germline V gene. This CDR3 has 14 residues. The V and J ends lost 2 bases and 8 bases, in that order; junction bases with no gene match: 5. CDR3 in amino acids: CASSESTGLGELFF. In nucleotides, the CDR3 is TGTGCCAGCAGTGAATCGACAGGGTTAGGGGAGCTGTTTTTT.

The chain carries TRBV7-3 and TRBJ2-3; 11 bases align to TRBD2. The CDR3 length is 16 residues. V shed 5 bases and J 6 bases; nucleotides not matched to a gene: 10. The germline CDR1 and CDR2 sequences are SGHTA and FQGTGA. CDR3: CASSEIAGGARDTQYF. The CDR3 DNA is TGTGCCAGCAGCGAAATAGCGGGGGGGGCCAGGGATACGCAGTATTTT.

CDR3 sequence: CASRAGTYYGYTF. CDR3 DNA: TGTGCCAGCCGGGCTGGGACGTACTATGGCTACACCTTC. The chain carries TRBV6-5 and TRBJ1-2, with D tentatively TRBD1 (5 bases). V was pared by 8 bases and J by 3 bases, with 13 bases between. The CDR3 totals 13 residues. Germline CDR1 is MNHEY and CDR2 is SVGAGI.

The CDR3 region is CAISDAGGTGYTF. DNA for the CDR3: TGTGCCATCAGTGACGCAGGGGGCACGGGCTACACCTTC. The chain employs TRBV10-3 and TRBJ1-2; TRBD1 aligns across 8 bases. The V segment lost 3 bases and the J segment 8 bases; nucleotides outside the gene matches: 5. Germline assignment: CDR1 ENHRY and CDR2 SYGVKD. The CDR3 loop spans 13 amino acids.

The genes are TRBV2 and TRBJ2-7; D is undetermined. CDR1 SNHLY and CDR2 FYNNEI come from the germline V gene. The CDR3 is 13 residues long. V was pared by 1 base and J by 5 bases, with 9 bases between. The CDR3 DNA sequence: TGTGCCAGCAGTGAAGACGCAGGAGACGAGCAGTACTTC. It translates to CASSEDAGDEQYF.

The CDR3 nucleotides are TGTGCCAGCACCTTTAGGATACTAGCGGGGGGCTCGGCGGAGCAGTTCTTC. This codes for CASTFRILAGGSAEQFF. The chain joins TRBV28 to TRBJ2-1, with 12 nucleotides matching TRBD2. From germline, CDR1 is MDHEN and CDR2 SYDVKM. This CDR3 contains 17 residues. V gave up 7 bases and J gave up 10 bases; unmatched junction bases: 17.

This sequence joins TRBV5-4 and TRBJ2-3; TRBD1 or TRBD2 may be the D gene (5 bases each). The V and J ends lost 4 bases and 2 bases respectively, with 11 bases between them. Germline V gene sequence: CDR1 SGHNT, CDR2 YYREEE (reference sequence). The CDR3 covers 14 residues. This CDR3 reads CASSRRGATDTQYF. CDR3 coding DNA: TGTGCCAGCAGCCGAAGGGGAGCCACAGATACGCAGTATTTT.

This chain links TRBV30 with TRBJ1-1, with 7 bases matching TRBD1. There are 12 residues in the CDR3. Per the germline V gene, CDR1 is GTSNPN and CDR2 is SVGIG (reference sequence). V was pared by 7 bases and J by 11 bases, with 13 bases of the junction left unmatched. The CDR3 DNA is TGTGCCTTCGAGACAGGGTTCTTTGTCGCTTTCTTT. Translation gives CAFETGFFVAFF.

This clone was recorded only once. V is TRBV6-1 and J is TRBJ1-5, with D possibly being TRBD1 (5 bases). The germline V and J ends were trimmed by 8 bases and 7 bases, with 15 bases remaining between them. CDR1 and CDR2 from the germline V gene are MNHNS and SASEGT. The length of the CDR3 is 13 residues. CDR3 in amino acids: CASLVQVGQPQHF. The CDR3 coding sequence is TGTGCCAGCCTCGTACAGGTGGGCCAGCCCCAGCATTTT.

The rearrangement joins TRBV11-1 to TRBJ2-7; D perhaps matches TRBD2 (5 bases). The V gene lost 8 bases and the J gene lost 0 bases, with 17 bases spanning the gap. The CDR3 length is 15 residues. The germline V gene encodes CDR1 SGHAT and CDR2 FQDESV (reference sequence). In nucleotides, the CDR3 is TGTGCCAGCGGACCCCCCGACTACAGCTCCTACGAGCAGTACTTC. It translates to CASGPPDYSSYEQYF.

The chain employs TRBV27 and TRBJ1-1, with a tentative D call TRBD1 (6 bases). The V gene's germline CDR1 is MNHEY and CDR2 SMNVEV (reference sequence). Deletions cut 4 bases from V and 3 bases from J, with 18 bases between. This CDR3 is built from 16 residues. This CDR3 reads CASSSLGGGRDTEAFF. CDR3 nucleotide sequence: TGTGCCAGCAGTTCCCTCGGGGGCGGGAGGGACACTGAAGCTTTCTTT.

The rearrangement uses TRBV19 and TRBJ2-3; 7 bases are a match to TRBD2. J lost 0 bases, V lost 5 bases, and 8 bases had no gene match. Germline loops: CDR1 LNHDA, CDR2 SQIVND (reference sequence). This CDR3 has 16 amino acids. This CDR3 is CASSGTNHPSTDTQYF. The CDR3 nucleotides read TGTGCCAGTAGTGGGACTAACCATCCTAGCACAGATACGCAGTATTTT.

V usage is TRBV27 and J usage is TRBJ2-5; TRBD1 aligns across 8 bases. In germline, CDR1 is MNHEY, CDR2 SMNVEV (reference sequence). The CDR3 has 16 amino acids. With 5 bases clipped from V and 2 bases from J, the junction kept 10 bases outside the gene matches. CDR3 protein: CASSRNGQGGQETQYF. CDR3 coding DNA: TGTGCCAGCAGTCGCAACGGACAGGGTGGGCAAGAGACCCAGTACTTC.

This clone was picked up one time. This chain joins TRBV6-1 and TRBJ2-7, with 8 bases lining up with TRBD1. CDR3 size: 16 residues. Germline V gene data show CDR1 as MNHNS and CDR2 as SASEGT. V shed 2 bases and J 2 bases; nucleotides not matched to a gene: 8. This CDR3 is CASSEFPGQGPYEQYF. In nucleotides, the CDR3 is TGTGCCAGCAGTGAATTCCCCGGACAGGGTCCCTACGAGCAGTACTTC.

The V gene is TRBV29-1, the J gene TRBJ2-1, with D possibly TRBD2 on 5 matching bases. The CDR3 consists of 10 residues. With 7 bases removed from V and 4 bases from J, the gap between germline ends came to 5 bases. Looked up from germline, CDR1 is SQVTM and CDR2 is ANQGSEA. The CDR3 loop is CSGGYNEQFF. The DNA for the CDR3 is TGCAGCGGCGGGTACAATGAGCAGTTCTTC.

The chain has TRBV18 and TRBJ2-5, with D perhaps matching TRBD1 (6 bases). The CDR3 has 14 residues. Trimming removed 5 bases at V and 5 bases at J, with 15 bases between. Germline V gene lookup returns CDR1 KGHSH and CDR2 LQKENI. The DNA for the CDR3 is TGTGCCAGCTCAGTCCGGGACAATGTGGAGACCCAGTACTTC. Protein: CASSVRDNVETQYF.

The genes are TRBV11-1 and TRBJ1-5; no clear D. CDR1 is SGHAT, CDR2 FQDESV, per germline (reference sequence). The CDR3 has 12 residues. With 3 bases removed from V and 0 bases from J, the gap between germline ends came to 0 bases. This chain's CDR3 is CASSFSNQPQHF. CDR3 DNA sequence: TGTGCCAGCAGCTTTAGCAATCAGCCCCAGCATTTT.

The CDR3, as DNA: TGTGCCAGCAGCGTTGCCCTATCCGCTTGGACTAATGAAAAACTGTTTTTT. Translated, it gives CASSVALSAWTNEKLFF. This chain connects TRBV5-6 to TRBJ1-4; no reliable D call. Looked up from germline, CDR1 is SGHDT and CDR2 is YYEEEE. V lost 4 bases and J 2 bases, leaving 18 bases between the germline ends. The CDR3 sequence is 17 residues long.

In its sample, this clone was seen once. This chain links TRBV5-4 with TRBJ2-5; tentatively, D is TRBD2 (6 bases). The CDR3 has 14 amino acids. Germline V gives CDR1 SGHNT, CDR2 YYREEE (reference sequence). V was shortened by 4 bases and J by 5 bases, with 15 bases between the two germline ends. The CDR3 DNA reads as TGTGCCAGCAGCCAGGACGGGGGATGGGAGACCCAGTACTTC. Translated: CASSQDGGWETQYF.

V gene TRBV12-5 combines with J gene TRBJ2-3, with unresolved D. Germline CDR1 and CDR2: LGHNT and FRNRAP. The CDR3 is made up of 12 amino acids. V lost 5 bases and J lost 2, with 5 bases in between. The CDR3: CASGPNTDTQYF. CDR3 in DNA: TGTGCTAGTGGTCCTAACACAGATACGCAGTATTTT.

This rearrangement joins TRBV2 to TRBJ2-5; tentative D call: TRBD2 (5 bases). The CDR3 runs 16 residues. From germline, CDR1 is SNHLY and CDR2 FYNNEI. V was trimmed by 1 base and J by 0 bases, leaving 12 bases between them. CDR3 loop: CASSEGHERYQETQYF. CDR3 nucleotide sequence: TGTGCCAGCAGTGAAGGCCATGAGCGGTACCAAGAGACCCAGTACTTC. The full variable domain, with the rest looked up from reference TRBV2 and TRBJ2-5, is EPEVTQTPSHQVTQMGQEVILRCVPISNHLYFYWYRQILGQKVEFLVSFYNNEISEKSEIFDDQFSVERPDGSNFTLKIRSTKLEDSAMYFCASSEGHERYQETQYFGPGTRLLVL.

The chain couples TRBV6-5 to TRBJ1-2; 9 nucleotides match TRBD1. Germline V lookup: CDR1 MNHEY, CDR2 SVGAGI. The CDR3 is 14 residues long. Trimming at V came to 6 bases and at J to 4 bases, leaving 6 bases not matched to a gene. Here the CDR3 DNA reads TGTGCCAGCAGCATTACAGGGGGCGGCTATGGCTACACCTTC. It codes for CASSITGGGYGYTF.

The DNA for the CDR3 is TGCAGCGTTGGAATTCCGGGGGGAAGGAACACTGAAGCTTTCTTT. Translation: CSVGIPGGRNTEAFF. The chain links TRBV29-1 to TRBJ1-1, with D possibly being TRBD1 (5 bases). The V gene's germline CDR1 is SQVTM and CDR2 ANQGSEA. Trimming shortened V by 4 bases and J by 1 base, and 16 bases separated the two germline ends. CDR3 size: 15 residues.

V is TRBV6-5 and J is TRBJ1-5, with D tentatively TRBD1 (5 bases). CDR3 length: 14 residues. Trimming pared 6 bases from V and 5 bases from J, leaving 14 bases between. The germline V gene has CDR1 MNHEY and CDR2 SVGAGI. The CDR3 is CASRQQVSDQPQHF. In DNA, the CDR3 is TGTGCCAGCAGGCAACAGGTCTCTGATCAGCCCCAGCATTTT.